This TCR beta chain was recorded in a study of glioma-infiltrating T cells. Study-level points and caveats: Tissue-blood divergence was below expectation in non-neoplastic patients, above in gliomas.

Amplification of TCR alpha and beta CDR3 regions from RNA used iRepertoire nested multiplex PCR. TCRdb reprocessed the multiplex PCR reads via MiXCR and lists one record per CDR3 protein. The data contain 100,000 to 150,000 distinct CDR3 sequences, around 23% of them singletons. A remark on this clonotype: The antigen remains undetermined.

What was sequenced was glioma tissue, nonneoplastic brain tissue, or PBMCs (not recorded which). The sequence derives from a human donor with low-grade glioma or glioblastoma, undergoing nonglioma brain surgery, or in good health (not recorded which).

CDR3 coding DNA: TGTGCCAGCAGGGGGAGTAGCGGGTCCACCGGGGAGCTGTTTTTT. It yields the protein CASRGSSGSTGELFF. V and J are TRBV2 and TRBJ2-2, with 7 bases matching TRBD2. CDR3 length: 15 amino acids. Germline V gene lookup returns CDR1 SNHLY and CDR2 FYNNEI. The trim removed 6 bases at V and 4 bases at J, leaving 8 bases unmatched. The whole variable domain, filled in from reference TRBV2 and TRBJ2-2, reads EPEVTQTPSHQVTQMGQEVILRCVPISNHLYFYWYRQILGQKVEFLVSFYNNEISEKSEIFDDQFSVERPDGSNFTLKIRSTKLEDSAMYFCASRGSSGSTGELFFGEGSRLTVL.